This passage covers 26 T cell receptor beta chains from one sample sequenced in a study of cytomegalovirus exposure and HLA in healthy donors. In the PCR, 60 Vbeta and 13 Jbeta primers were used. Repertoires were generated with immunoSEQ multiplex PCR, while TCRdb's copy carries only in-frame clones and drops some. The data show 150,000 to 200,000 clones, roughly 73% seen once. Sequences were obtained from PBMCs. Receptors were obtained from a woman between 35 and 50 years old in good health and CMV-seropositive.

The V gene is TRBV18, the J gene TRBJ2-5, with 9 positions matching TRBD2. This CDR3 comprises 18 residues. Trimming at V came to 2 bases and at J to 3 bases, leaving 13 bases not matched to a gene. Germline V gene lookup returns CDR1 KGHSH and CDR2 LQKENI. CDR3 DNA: TGTGCCAGCTCACCATCCCGTGCTCCTAGCGGGGCTGAAGAGACCCAGTACTTC. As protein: CASSPSRAPSGAEETQYF.

CDR3 DNA: TGTGCCAGCAGTTATCGGACAGGGGGAAAAACTGAAGCTTTCTTT. This sequence encodes CASSYRTGGKTEAFF. V usage is TRBV6-5 and J usage is TRBJ1-1, with 10 nucleotides matching TRBD1. The V gene end was trimmed by 3 bases and the J gene end by 5 bases; junction bases not matched to a gene: 6. In germline, CDR1 is MNHEY, CDR2 SVGAGI. There are 15 residues in the CDR3.

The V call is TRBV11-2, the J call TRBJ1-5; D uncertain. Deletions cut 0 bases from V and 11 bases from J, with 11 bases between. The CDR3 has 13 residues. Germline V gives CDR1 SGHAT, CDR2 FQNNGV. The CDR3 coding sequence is TGTGCCAGCAGCTTAGATCGGGCGAGGGCCCAGCATTTT. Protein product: CASSLDRARAQHF.

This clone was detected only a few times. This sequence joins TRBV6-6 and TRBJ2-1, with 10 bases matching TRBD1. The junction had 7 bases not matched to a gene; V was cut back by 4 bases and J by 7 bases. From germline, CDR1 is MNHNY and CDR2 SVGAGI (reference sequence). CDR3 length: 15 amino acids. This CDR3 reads CASSFRDRGGNEQFF. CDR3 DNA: TGTGCCAGCAGTTTCCGGGACAGGGGTGGGAATGAGCAGTTCTTC.

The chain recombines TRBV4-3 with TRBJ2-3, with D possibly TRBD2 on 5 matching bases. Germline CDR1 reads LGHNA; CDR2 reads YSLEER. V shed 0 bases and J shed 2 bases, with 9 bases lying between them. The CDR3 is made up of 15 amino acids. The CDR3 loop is CASSQDSGNTDTQYF. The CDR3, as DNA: TGCGCCAGCAGCCAAGATTCCGGGAACACAGATACGCAGTATTTT.

CDR3 nucleotides: TGCGCCAGCAGGGAGAGGGACAGGGGCACAGATACGCAGTATTTT. It specifies CASRERDRGTDTQYF. The chain couples TRBV10-2 to TRBJ2-3; TRBD1 matches at 9 bases. The V segment lost 6 bases and the J segment 1 base; nucleotides outside the gene matches: 5. The germline CDR1 and CDR2 sequences are WSHSY and SAAADI. The CDR3 is made up of 15 amino acids.

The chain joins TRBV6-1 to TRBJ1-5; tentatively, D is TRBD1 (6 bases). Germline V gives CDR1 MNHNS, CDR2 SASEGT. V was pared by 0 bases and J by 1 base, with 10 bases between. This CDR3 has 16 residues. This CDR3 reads CASSEAWGLSNQPQHF. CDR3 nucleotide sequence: TGTGCCAGCAGTGAAGCCTGGGGGCTAAGCAATCAGCCCCAGCATTTT.

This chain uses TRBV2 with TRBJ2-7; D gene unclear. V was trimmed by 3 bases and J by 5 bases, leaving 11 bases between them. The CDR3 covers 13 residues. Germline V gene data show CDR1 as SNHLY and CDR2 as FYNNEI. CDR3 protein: CASSEYQAHEQYF. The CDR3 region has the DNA TGTGCCAGCAGTGAGTATCAGGCTCACGAGCAGTACTTC.

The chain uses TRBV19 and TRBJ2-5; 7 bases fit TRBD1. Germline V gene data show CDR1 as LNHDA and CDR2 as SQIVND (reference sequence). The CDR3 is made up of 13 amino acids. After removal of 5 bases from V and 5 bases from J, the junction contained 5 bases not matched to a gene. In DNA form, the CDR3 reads TGTGCCAGTAGTTCACAGGGGCGGGAGACCCAGTACTTC. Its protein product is CASSSQGRETQYF.

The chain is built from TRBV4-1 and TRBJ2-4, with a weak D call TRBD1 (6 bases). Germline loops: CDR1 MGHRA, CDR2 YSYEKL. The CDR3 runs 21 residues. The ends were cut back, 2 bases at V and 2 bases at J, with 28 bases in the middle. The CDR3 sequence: CASSQLPKAPTGSTSKNIQYF. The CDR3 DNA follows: TGCGCCAGCAGCCAACTCCCTAAGGCCCCCACAGGGTCGACATCCAAAAACATTCAGTACTTC.

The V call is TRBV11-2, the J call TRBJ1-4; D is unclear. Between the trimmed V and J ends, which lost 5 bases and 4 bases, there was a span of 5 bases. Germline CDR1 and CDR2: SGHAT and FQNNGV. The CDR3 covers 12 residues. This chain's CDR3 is CASSTLNEKLFF. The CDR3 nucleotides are TGTGCCAGCAGCACTCTTAATGAAAAACTGTTTTTT.

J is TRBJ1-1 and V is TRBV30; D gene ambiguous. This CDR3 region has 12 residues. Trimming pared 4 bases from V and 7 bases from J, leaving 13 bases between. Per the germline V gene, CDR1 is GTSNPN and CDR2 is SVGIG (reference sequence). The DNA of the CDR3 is TGTGCCTGGACGCGGTCCGAGCTTGAAGCTTTCTTT. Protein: CAWTRSELEAFF. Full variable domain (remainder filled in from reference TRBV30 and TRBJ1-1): SQTIHQWPATLVQPVGSPLSLECTVEGTSNPNLYWYRQAAGRGLQLLFYSVGIGQISSEVPQNLSASRPQDRQFILSSKKLLLSDSGFYLCAWTRSELEAFFGQGTRLTVV.

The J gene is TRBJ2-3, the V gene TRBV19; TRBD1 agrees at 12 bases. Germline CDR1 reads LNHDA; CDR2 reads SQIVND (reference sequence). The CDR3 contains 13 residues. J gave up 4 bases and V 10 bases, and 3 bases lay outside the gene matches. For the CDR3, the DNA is TGTGCCACGGGACAGGGGGCATCAGATACGCAGTATTTT. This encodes CATGQGASDTQYF.

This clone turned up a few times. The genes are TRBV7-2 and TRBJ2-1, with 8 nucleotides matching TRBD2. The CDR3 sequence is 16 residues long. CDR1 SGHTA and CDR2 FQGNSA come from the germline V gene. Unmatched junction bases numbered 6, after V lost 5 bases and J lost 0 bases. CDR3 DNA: TGTGCCAGCAGCGTGCTTAGCGGGAACTCCTACAATGAGCAGTTCTTC. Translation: CASSVLSGNSYNEQFF.

CDR3 sequence reads: CASSEFRGSNQPQHF. The CDR3 coding sequence is TGTGCCAGCAGTGAATTTCGGGGAAGCAATCAGCCCCAGCATTTT. The chain recombines TRBV2 with TRBJ1-5; unclear D gene. This CDR3 spans 15 amino acids. V lost 2 bases and J 1 base, leaving 9 bases between the germline ends. Germline CDR1 and CDR2: SNHLY and FYNNEI.

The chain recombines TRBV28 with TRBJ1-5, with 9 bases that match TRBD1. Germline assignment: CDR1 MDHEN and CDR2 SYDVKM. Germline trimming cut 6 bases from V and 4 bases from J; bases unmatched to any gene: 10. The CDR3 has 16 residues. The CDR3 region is CASSPSGQGRNQPQHF. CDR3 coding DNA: TGTGCCAGCAGCCCTTCAGGACAGGGGCGTAATCAGCCCCAGCATTTT.

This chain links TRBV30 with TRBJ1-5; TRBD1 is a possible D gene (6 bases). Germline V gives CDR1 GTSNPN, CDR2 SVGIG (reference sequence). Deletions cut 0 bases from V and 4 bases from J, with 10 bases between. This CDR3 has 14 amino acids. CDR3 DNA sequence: TGTGCCTGGAGTGTACGAAGGGGGAATCAGCCCCAGCATTTT. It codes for CAWSVRRGNQPQHF.

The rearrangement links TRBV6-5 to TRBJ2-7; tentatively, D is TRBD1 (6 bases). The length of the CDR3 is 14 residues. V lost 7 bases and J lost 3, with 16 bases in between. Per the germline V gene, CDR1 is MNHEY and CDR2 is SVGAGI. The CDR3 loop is CASKRSGQNYEQYF. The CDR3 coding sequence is TGTGCCAGCAAGCGGAGCGGACAGAACTACGAGCAGTACTTC.

The CDR3 bases are TGTGCCAGCAGTTTATTCCGGCGGGGGCAGTACTTC. The encoded protein is CASSLFRRGQYF. The V call is TRBV28, the J call TRBJ2-7; possible D gene TRBD2, 6 bases. CDR1 MDHEN and CDR2 SYDVKM come from the germline V gene. This CDR3 contains 12 residues. The V end was cut by 1 base, the J end by 9 bases, with 10 bases between.

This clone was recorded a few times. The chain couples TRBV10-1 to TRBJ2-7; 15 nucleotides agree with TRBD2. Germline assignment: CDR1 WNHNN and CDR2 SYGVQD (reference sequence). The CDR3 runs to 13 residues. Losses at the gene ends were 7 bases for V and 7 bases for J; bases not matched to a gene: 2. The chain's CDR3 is CASTGTSGGEQYF. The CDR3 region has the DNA TGCGCCAGCACCGGGACTAGCGGGGGGGAGCAGTACTTC.

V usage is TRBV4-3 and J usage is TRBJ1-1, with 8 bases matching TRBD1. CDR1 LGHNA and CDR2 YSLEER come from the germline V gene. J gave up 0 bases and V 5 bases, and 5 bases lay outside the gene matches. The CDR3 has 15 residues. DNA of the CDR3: TGCGCCAGCAGCTACGGGACAGGCATGAACACTGAAGCTTTCTTT. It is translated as CASSYGTGMNTEAFF.

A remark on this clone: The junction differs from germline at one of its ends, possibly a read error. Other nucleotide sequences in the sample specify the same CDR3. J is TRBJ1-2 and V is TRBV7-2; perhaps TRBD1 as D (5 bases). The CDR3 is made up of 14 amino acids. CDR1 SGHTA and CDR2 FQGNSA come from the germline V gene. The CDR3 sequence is CASSLRSDSYGYTF. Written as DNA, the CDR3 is TGCGCCAGCAGCCTACGTTCCGACAGCTATGGCTACACCTTC.

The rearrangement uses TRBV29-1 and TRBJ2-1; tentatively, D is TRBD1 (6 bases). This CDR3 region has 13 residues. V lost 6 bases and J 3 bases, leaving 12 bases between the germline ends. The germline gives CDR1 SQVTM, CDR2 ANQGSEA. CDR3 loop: CSVGRGFYNEQFF. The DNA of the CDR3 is TGCAGCGTCGGCAGGGGATTCTACAATGAGCAGTTCTTC.

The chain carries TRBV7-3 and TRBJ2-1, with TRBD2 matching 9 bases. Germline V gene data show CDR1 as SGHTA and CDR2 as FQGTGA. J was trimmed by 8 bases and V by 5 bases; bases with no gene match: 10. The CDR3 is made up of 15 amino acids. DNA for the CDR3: TGTGCCAGCAGCCCGCGGGAGGGCCAAGGTCATGAGCAGTTCTTC. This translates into CASSPREGQGHEQFF.

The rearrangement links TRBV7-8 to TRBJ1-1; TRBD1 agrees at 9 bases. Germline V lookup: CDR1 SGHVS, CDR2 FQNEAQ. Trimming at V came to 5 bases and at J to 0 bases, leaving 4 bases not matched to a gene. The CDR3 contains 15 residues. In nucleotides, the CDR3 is TGTGCCAGCAGCGCCGGGACAGGGATGAACACTGAAGCTTTCTTT. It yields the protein CASSAGTGMNTEAFF.

DNA of the CDR3: TGCGCCAGCAGCTCCCAAGCGGGAGGGCCGGAAGAGACCCAGTACTTC. It codes for CASSSQAGGPEETQYF. V gene TRBV5-1 combines with J gene TRBJ2-5, with 10 nucleotides matching TRBD2. V dropped 3 bases and J dropped 3; count of bases not matched to a gene: 8. The germline V gene has CDR1 SGHRS and CDR2 YFSETQ. The CDR3 length is 16 residues. The full variable domain, completed using reference TRBV5-1 and TRBJ2-5, is KAGVTQTPRYLIKTRGQQVTLSCSPISGHRSVSWYQQTPGQGLQFLFEYFSETQRNKGNFPGRFSGRQFSNSRSEMNVSTLELGDSALYLCASSSQAGGPEETQYFGPGTRLLVL.